These 3 T cell receptor beta chains were sequenced from one sample in a study of cytomegalovirus exposure and HLA in healthy donors. Assay: immunoSEQ multiplex PCR; the TCRdb copy retains only in-frame clones and omits some. The data contain 100,000 or so clones, about 95% of them seen just once; the ten biggest clones take up 0.7% to 0.9%. The specimen sequenced was PBMCs. The receptors were gathered from a woman between 18 and 29 years old in good health and CMV-seronegative.

This clone was observed a single time. The chain combines TRBV15 with TRBJ1-2; TRBD1 might be the D (6 bases). With 0 bases removed from V and 5 bases from J, the gap between germline ends came to 7 bases. The CDR3 totals 13 residues. The germline gives CDR1 LNHNV, CDR2 YYDKDF (reference sequence). The CDR3 loop is CATSRDRGYGYTF. The CDR3 DNA sequence: TGTGCCACCAGCAGAGACAGGGGTTATGGCTACACCTTC.

The chain is built from TRBV11-2 and TRBJ2-1; 11 nucleotides match TRBD2. Germline-derived CDR1 and CDR2 are SGHAT and FQNNGV. V shed 4 bases and J 4 bases; nucleotides not matched to a gene: 3. The length of the CDR3 is 15 residues. The CDR3 spells CASSSLAGGYNEQFF. The CDR3 coding sequence is TGTGCCAGCAGCTCTCTAGCGGGGGGTTACAATGAGCAGTTCTTC.

CDR3 amino acids: CASSPQGGGSQPQHF. The CDR3 coding sequence is TGTGCCAGCTCACCACAGGGGGGAGGGAGTCAGCCCCAGCATTTT. This chain links TRBV18 with TRBJ1-5; tentative D call: TRBD1 (6 bases). Germline V CDR1 and CDR2: KGHSH, LQKENI. This CDR3 is built from 15 residues. The V and J ends lost 1 base and 6 bases respectively, with 13 bases between them. Based on the CDR3 plus reference TRBV18 and TRBJ1-5, the full variable domain is NAGVMQNPRHLVRRRGQEARLRCSPMKGHSHVYWYRQLPEEGLKFMVYLQKENIIDESGMPKERFSAEFPKEGPSILRIQQVVRGDSAAYFCASSPQGGGSQPQHFGDGTRLSIL.